Listed below are T cell receptor beta chains from one sample, sequenced in a study of T-cell reconstitution after alpha-beta-depleted transplantation in children. In TCRdb, the PCR reads were re-called with MiXCR into one record per CDR3 protein. The sample consists of some 250,000 distinct CDR3 sequences, approximately 12% of them appearing once. The sequenced sample was PBMCs from the stem cell graft donor, obtained from the stem cell graft. The receptors come from a human donor who donated a stem cell graft to a child with acute lymphoblastic leukemia. CDR3s include the opening cysteine and the closing phenylalanine or tryptophan. A D gene is named only where the DNA matches it firmly. Clone size is stated in some rows and not others, as once, few, many or a class when expanded.

v_call	clone_size	j_call	d_call	cdr3_nt	cdr3_aa
TRBV12-3/TRBV12-4	.	TRBJ2-1	TRBD2	TGTGCCGTCCGGGTGGGTAGCGGGAGTGCAGATGAGCAGTTCTTC	CAVRVGSGSADEQFF
TRBV7-2	many	TRBJ2-5	.	TGTGCCAGCAGCTTAGAATTAGGTTCCCAGTACTTC	CASSLELGSQYF
TRBV5-1	many	TRBJ2-3	.	TGCGCCAGCAGCCTACGACAGCCCGGCACCGCAGATACGCAGTATTTT	CASSLRQPGTADTQYF
TRBV25-1	many	TRBJ2-5	.	TGTGCCAGCAGTGAATTCGGGGAGACCCAGTACTTC	CASSEFGETQYF
TRBV9	many	TRBJ1-3	TRBD1	TGTGCCAGCAGCACGAGCACAGGGGCTGGAAACACCATATATTTT	CASSTSTGAGNTIYF
TRBV27	many	TRBJ2-7	.	TGTGCCAGCAGTTTATCAGGGTCGCTAGCTCAGACCTACGAGCAGTACTTC	CASSLSGSLAQTYEQYF
TRBV3-1	.	TRBJ1-3	.	TGTGCCAGCAGGCCGGGACTGGACTCTGGAAACACCATATATTTT	CASRPGLDSGNTIYF
TRBV7-9	many	TRBJ1-2	.	TGTGCCAGCAGCTTGGTCGGACAGAACCCCAACTATGGCTACACCTTC	CASSLVGQNPNYGYTF
TRBV21-1	many	TRBJ2-1	.	TGTGCCAGCAGCGAAGGCCTAGGCTCCTACAATGAGCAGTTCTTC	CASSEGLGSYNEQFF
TRBV5-6	many	TRBJ2-7	.	TGTGCCAGCAGCTTCCGGACCCCTTTCTACGAGCAGTACTTC	CASSFRTPFYEQYF
TRBV27	many	TRBJ1-1	.	TGTGCCAGCAGTTCTGGGACGAACACTGAAGCTTTCTTT	CASSSGTNTEAFF
TRBV29-1	.	TRBJ2-7	TRBD1	TGCAGCGTCCCTGGGACAGGGACGCACGAGCAGTACTTC	CSVPGTGTHEQYF
TRBV25-1	.	TRBJ1-1	.	TGTGCCAGCAGTGATACATTAACTTTCTTT	CASSDTLTFF
TRBV10-3	many	TRBJ2-2	TRBD2	TGTGCCATCCCCGGAGGCGGGGGGGCCGGCGGGGAGCTGTTTTTT	CAIPGGGGAGGELFF
TRBV6-5	many	TRBJ1-1	.	TGTGCCAGCATTGCCGGGACTGAAGCTTTCTTT	CASIAGTEAFF
TRBV6-5	many	TRBJ1-4	TRBD1	TGTGCCAGCAGTTACTCGACAGGGGTTTTTGAAAAACTGTTTTTT	CASSYSTGVFEKLFF
TRBV6-2/TRBV6-3	.	TRBJ2-1	TRBD2	TGTGCCAGCATCCTTAGCGGGAGAGGTGAGCAGTTCTTC	CASILSGRGEQFF